The clone carrying this T cell receptor beta chain came up a few times. Antigen: not known. The same CDR3 can be traced to other DNA sequences in this sample. This entry comes from a study of cytomegalovirus exposure and HLA in healthy donors. About the study: Around 85 million unique TCR sequences came from HLA-typed donors in an early release. Across some 400 genotyped donors, 81% landed in the Caucasian-associated ancestry cluster. Study results and caveats: A likely sequencing artifact accounted for one observed cluster of highly shared sequence variants. Among CMV-associated TCR beta chains, most appeared HLA-restricted in a later analysis.

Trimming took off 6 bases at V and 2 bases at J, with 10 bases between the two ends. In germline, CDR1 is MGHDK, CDR2 SYGVNS. The CDR3 totals 14 residues. Primers for the PCR totalled 60 Vbeta and 13 Jbeta. Generated by immunoSEQ multiplex PCR, the TCRdb table keeps only in-frame clones and is missing some. The repertoire includes about 120,000 clones, over 9.5% of them detected once, and 3.5% to 5% sits in the top ten. Sequencing input: PBMCs. V gene TRBV25-1 combines with J gene TRBJ1-4; maybe TRBD1 (5 bases). The TCR was taken from a woman younger than 35 in good health and CMV-seropositive. The DNA of the CDR3 is TGTGCCAGCAGCTTCCGGGGGACTAATGAAAAACTGTTTTTT. Translation gives CASSFRGTNEKLFF.